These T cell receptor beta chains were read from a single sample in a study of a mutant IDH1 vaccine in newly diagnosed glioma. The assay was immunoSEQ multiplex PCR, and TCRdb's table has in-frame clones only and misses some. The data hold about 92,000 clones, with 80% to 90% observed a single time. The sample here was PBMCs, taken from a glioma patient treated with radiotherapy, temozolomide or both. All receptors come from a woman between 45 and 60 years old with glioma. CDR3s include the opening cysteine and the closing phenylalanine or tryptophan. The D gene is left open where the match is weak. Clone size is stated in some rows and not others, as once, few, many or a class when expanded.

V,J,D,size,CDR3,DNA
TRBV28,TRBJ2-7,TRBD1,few,CASSLQGPRYEQYF,TGTGCCAGCAGTCTACAGGGGCCCAGGTACGAGCAGTACTTC
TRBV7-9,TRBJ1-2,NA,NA,CASSLWQRSDSYGYTF,TGTGCCAGCAGCTTATGGCAGAGATCAGATTCCTATGGCTACACCTTC
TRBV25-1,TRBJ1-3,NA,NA,CASSVHSFSGNTIYF,TGTGCCAGCAGTGTGCACAGTTTCTCTGGAAACACCATATATTTT
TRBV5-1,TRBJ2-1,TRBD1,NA,CASSLEGQLYNEQFF,TGCGCCAGCAGCTTGGAGGGACAGCTCTACAATGAGCAGTTCTTC
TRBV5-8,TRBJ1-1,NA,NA,CASSLDLQTNTEAFF,TGTGCCAGCAGCTTGGATTTACAGACAAACACTGAAGCTTTCTTT
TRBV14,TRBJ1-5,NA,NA,CASSQDRGQLQHF,TGTGCCAGCAGCCAAGATCGGGGCCAGCTCCAGCATTTT
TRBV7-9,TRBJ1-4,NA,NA,CASSNPHRVHREKLFF,TGTGCCAGCAGCAATCCCCACAGGGTTCATCGGGAAAAACTGTTTTTT
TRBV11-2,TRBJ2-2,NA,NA,CASSLTGYTGELFF,TGTGCCAGCAGCTTAACAGGGTACACCGGGGAGCTGTTTTTT
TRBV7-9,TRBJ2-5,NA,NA,CASSFKETQYF,TGTGCCAGCAGCTTTAAAGAGACCCAGTACTTC
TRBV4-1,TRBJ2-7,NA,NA,CASSHANSYEQYF,TGCGCCAGCAGCCACGCCAATTCCTACGAGCAGTACTTC
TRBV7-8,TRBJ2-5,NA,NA,CASSPGLYGGETQYF,TGTGCCAGCAGCCCCGGACTCTATGGAGGGGAGACCCAGTACTTC
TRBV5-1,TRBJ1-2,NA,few,CASSLTAGNYGYTF,TGCGCCAGCAGCTTGACGGCGGGGAACTATGGCTACACCTTC
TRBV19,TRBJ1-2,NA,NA,CATLTIGDYGYTF,TGTGCCACTCTTACCATAGGGGACTATGGCTACACCTTC
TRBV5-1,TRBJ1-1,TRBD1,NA,CASSPRTGNTEAFF,TGCGCCAGCAGCCCGCGGACAGGGAACACTGAAGCTTTCTTT
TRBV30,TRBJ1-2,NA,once,CAWRSGATRKGGYTF,TGTGCCTGGAGATCAGGGGCAACCAGAAAAGGGGGCTACACCTTC
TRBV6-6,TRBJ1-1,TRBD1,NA,CASHTTGGTEAFF,TGTGCCAGCCACACAACAGGGGGCACTGAAGCTTTCTTT
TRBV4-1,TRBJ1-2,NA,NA,CASSQGRGKGGYTF,TGCGCCAGCAGCCAAGGGAGGGGGAAGGGTGGCTACACCTTC
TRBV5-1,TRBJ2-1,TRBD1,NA,CASSSLRDRGNNEQFF,TGCGCCAGCAGCTCCCTTAGGGACAGGGGGAACAATGAGCAGTTCTTC
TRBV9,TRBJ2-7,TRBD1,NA,CASSVTGGFYEQYF,TGTGCCAGCAGCGTGACAGGGGGCTTTTACGAGCAGTACTTC